The 28 T cell receptor beta chains below were found in one sample sequenced in a study of T cells in tuberculosis. Repertoires were generated with immunoSEQ multiplex PCR, while TCRdb's copy carries only in-frame clones and drops some. The profile shows 30,000 or so clones, 86% of them singletons. Time point in this sample: new active TB diagnosis, blood taken before or within 7 days of starting treatment. Sequencing used PBMCs, obtained at tuberculosis diagnosis. Receptor source: an adult with tuberculosis.

The rearrangement joins TRBV12-5 to TRBJ1-6; D is unclear. The CDR3 sequence is 17 residues long. Germline assignment: CDR1 LGHNT and CDR2 FRNRAP. V was shortened by 0 bases and J by 5 bases, with 14 bases between the two germline ends. CDR3 coding DNA: TGTGCTAGTGGTTTGGTAGCCGGGATATACGATAATTCACCCCTCCACTTT. It codes for CASGLVAGIYDNSPLHF.

The rearrangement links TRBV7-2 to TRBJ1-2; 7 bases map to TRBD1. CDR1 SGHTA and CDR2 FQGNSA come from the germline V gene. J lost 0 bases, V lost 1 base, and 5 bases had no gene match. This CDR3 comprises 16 residues. The CDR3 sequence: CASSLVPGQTNYGYTF. DNA of the CDR3: TGTGCCAGCAGCTTAGTTCCGGGACAGACTAACTATGGCTACACCTTC.

This chain links TRBV6-6 with TRBJ2-3, with 7 bases fitting TRBD2. In germline, CDR1 is MNHNY, CDR2 SVGAGI (reference sequence). The CDR3 is 12 residues long. J was trimmed by 4 bases and V by 8 bases; bases with no gene match: 3. Here the CDR3 reads CASGRGPDTQYF. The DNA of the CDR3 is TGTGCCAGCGGGAGGGGCCCAGATACGCAGTATTTT.

This chain links TRBV11-2 with TRBJ1-1; D unclear. The CDR3 is 15 residues long. The germline V and J ends were trimmed by 5 bases and 2 bases, with 15 bases remaining between them. The germline gives CDR1 SGHAT, CDR2 FQNNGV. The CDR3 DNA reads TGTGCCAGCAGCACGGTAGATAGTGCCAACACTGAAGCTTTCTTT. This gives the protein CASSTVDSANTEAFF.

The rearrangement joins TRBV2 to TRBJ2-3; TRBD2 agrees at 9 bases. The V and J ends lost 7 bases and 2 bases, in that order; junction bases with no gene match: 4. There are 14 residues in the CDR3. Germline CDR1 SNHLY, CDR2 FYNNEI. CDR3 in amino acids: CASTGLATTDTQYF. CDR3 coding DNA: TGTGCCAGCACCGGACTAGCGACCACAGATACGCAGTATTTT.

This rearrangement joins TRBV12-5 to TRBJ2-7; D remains unclear. Germline V CDR1 and CDR2: LGHNT, FRNRAP. The V and J ends lost 0 bases and 4 bases respectively, with 13 bases between them. The CDR3 loop spans 15 amino acids. The CDR3 DNA reads TGTGCTAGTGGTTTGGTAAGTCTCACGAGATACGAGCAGTACTTC. Amino acids: CASGLVSLTRYEQYF.

The chain recombines TRBV7-2 with TRBJ2-2, with a possible D match to TRBD1 (6 bases). CDR3 length: 17 residues. Between the trimmed V and J ends, which lost 8 bases and 2 bases, there was a span of 21 bases. Germline assignment: CDR1 SGHTA and CDR2 FQGNSA. The CDR3 DNA is TGTGCCAGCCCCAGACAGGTGGGGCTAACCAACACCGGGGAGCTGTTTTTT. Translating it yields CASPRQVGLTNTGELFF.

The rearrangement uses TRBV19 and TRBJ1-5; D uncertain. CDR1 and CDR2 from the germline V gene are LNHDA and SQIVND (reference sequence). The CDR3 spans 15 residues. Trimming removed 1 base at V and 5 bases at J, with 12 bases between. The CDR3 loop is CASSIVPGRDQPQHF. The CDR3 DNA follows: TGTGCCAGTAGTATAGTCCCGGGGAGAGATCAGCCCCAGCATTTT.

CDR3 region: CASRERDRNNSPLHF. For the CDR3, the DNA is TGTGCCAGCAGGGAAAGGGACAGAAATAATTCACCCCTCCACTTT. This sequence joins TRBV6-5 and TRBJ1-6, with 7 bases fitting TRBD1. Per germline, CDR1 MNHEY and CDR2 SVGAGI. The trim removed 6 bases at V and 5 bases at J, leaving 7 bases unmatched. The CDR3 totals 15 residues.

V gene TRBV6-5 combines with J gene TRBJ2-4, with D maybe TRBD1 (6 bases). The CDR3 length is 12 residues. Per the germline V gene, CDR1 is MNHEY and CDR2 is SVGAGI. V was trimmed by 5 bases and J by 6 bases, leaving 8 bases between them. DNA of the CDR3: TGTGCCAGCAGTAACAGGGTAAACATTCAGTACTTC. This translates into CASSNRVNIQYF.

This chain uses TRBV9 with TRBJ2-1; 8 nucleotides agree with TRBD1. From germline, CDR1 is SGDLS and CDR2 YYNGEE. J lost 3 bases, V lost 4 bases, and 9 bases had no gene match. This CDR3 contains 16 residues. The CDR3 loop reads CASSISAGGNYNEQFF. Written as DNA, the CDR3 is TGTGCCAGCAGCATCAGCGCAGGGGGCAACTACAATGAGCAGTTCTTC.

This chain uses TRBV4-1 with TRBJ2-7; TRBD1 matches at 7 bases. Per the germline V gene, CDR1 is MGHRA and CDR2 is YSYEKL. CDR3 size: 14 residues. With 5 bases clipped from V and 7 bases from J, the junction kept 11 bases outside the gene matches. This chain's CDR3 is CASSARQGVREQYF. DNA for the CDR3: TGCGCCAGCAGCGCCCGACAGGGAGTGAGGGAGCAGTACTTC.

This clone appeared a few times. This rearrangement joins TRBV25-1 to TRBJ2-3; 9 bases are a match to TRBD1. The CDR3 runs 16 residues. V lost 3 bases, J lost 0 bases, and 4 bases stayed unmatched. CDR1 MGHDK and CDR2 SYGVNS come from the germline V gene. The CDR3 reads CASSDWTGASTDTQYF. DNA for the CDR3: TGTGCCAGCAGTGATTGGACAGGGGCTAGCACAGATACGCAGTATTTT.

In DNA form, the CDR3 reads TGTGCCAGTAGTCTGAATCTTCCGGGACAGGGGACCTACGAGCAGTACTTC. It codes for CASSLNLPGQGTYEQYF. The chain couples TRBV19 to TRBJ2-7; 10 nucleotides match TRBD1. With 5 bases clipped from V and 2 bases from J, the junction kept 12 bases outside the gene matches. This CDR3 comprises 17 residues. Per germline, CDR1 LNHDA and CDR2 SQIVND (reference sequence).

The V gene is TRBV5-1, the J gene TRBJ2-7; TRBD1 matches 7 bases. This CDR3 is 14 amino acids long. The V and J ends lost 4 bases and 5 bases, in that order; junction bases with no gene match: 9. Germline assignment: CDR1 SGHRS and CDR2 YFSETQ. The CDR3 here is CASSPTGTENEQYF. As DNA, the CDR3 is TGCGCCAGCAGCCCGACCGGGACAGAAAACGAGCAGTACTTC.

The chain is built from TRBV28 and TRBJ2-7; 8 nucleotides agree with TRBD1. From germline, CDR1 is MDHEN and CDR2 SYDVKM. V dropped 7 bases and J dropped 4; count of bases not matched to a gene: 9. This CDR3 is built from 14 residues. CDR3 sequence (DNA): TGTGCCAGCACTCGGCGGCAGGGGGCTTACGAGCAGTACTTC. It encodes CASTRRQGAYEQYF.

The V call is TRBV20-1, the J call TRBJ2-7; D call uncertain. V lost 3 bases and J 6 bases, leaving 9 bases between the germline ends. The CDR3 is 11 amino acids. CDR1 DFQATT and CDR2 SNEGSKA come from the germline V gene (reference sequence). CDR3 in amino acids: CSASQVSEQYF. In DNA form, the CDR3 reads TGCAGTGCTAGCCAGGTATCCGAGCAGTACTTC.

The chain combines TRBV5-5 with TRBJ1-1, with D unresolved. Trimming cost V 2 bases and J 5 bases, with 10 bases left between them. Germline V gene sequence: CDR1 SGHKS, CDR2 YYEKEE (reference sequence). This CDR3 region has 13 residues. The CDR3 reads CASSFPGGTEAFF. The CDR3 DNA follows: TGTGCCAGCAGCTTCCCGGGAGGGACTGAAGCTTTCTTT. The full variable domain, completed using reference TRBV5-5 and TRBJ1-1, is DAGVTQSPTHLIKTRGQQVTLRCSPISGHKSVSWYQQVLGQGPQFIFQYYEKEERGRGNFPDRFSARQFPNYSSELNVNALLLGDSALYLCASSFPGGTEAFFGQGTRLTVV.

V and J are TRBV7-3 and TRBJ2-1; the match to TRBD2 covers 10 bases. V was clipped by 4 bases and J by 8 bases; unmatched bases: 8. There are 15 residues in the CDR3. Germline CDR1 and CDR2: SGHTA and FQGTGA. In nucleotides, the CDR3 is TGTGCCAGCAGCTCTAGCGGGGGCCCTGGACATGAGCAGTTCTTC. Translated: CASSSSGGPGHEQFF.

The chain joins TRBV30 to TRBJ2-7; 10 bases agree with TRBD2. Trimming at V came to 5 bases and at J to 2 bases, leaving 3 bases not matched to a gene. The V gene's germline CDR1 is GTSNPN and CDR2 SVGIG (reference sequence). The CDR3 length is 13 residues. The CDR3 nucleotides are TGTGCCTGGCGGACTAGCGGCACCTACGAGCAGTACTTC. Protein product: CAWRTSGTYEQYF.

The rearrangement joins TRBV29-1 to TRBJ2-3, with D possibly TRBD1 on 5 matching bases. The V gene's germline CDR1 is SQVTM and CDR2 ANQGSEA. V was trimmed by 4 bases and J by 4 bases, leaving 9 bases between them. The CDR3 consists of 12 residues. In nucleotides, the CDR3 is TGCAGCGTTGGCAGGGCGGCAGATACGCAGTATTTT. Amino acid sequence: CSVGRAADTQYF.

The CDR3 loop reads CSVEGQGATEAFF. Here the CDR3 DNA reads TGCAGCGTTGAAGGACAGGGAGCCACTGAAGCTTTCTTT. This chain uses TRBV29-1 with TRBJ1-1, with 7 bases fitting TRBD1. Germline V gene sequence: CDR1 SQVTM, CDR2 ANQGSEA. V trimming: 1 base; J trimming: 4 bases; junction bases outside the gene matches: 3. CDR3 length: 13 residues.

The sample holds one count of this clone. The chain links TRBV19 to TRBJ2-3; D possibly corresponds to TRBD2 (6 bases). Germline V gene lookup returns CDR1 LNHDA and CDR2 SQIVND (reference sequence). The length of the CDR3 is 17 residues. Trimming shortened V by 3 bases and J by 2 bases, and 18 bases separated the two germline ends. The CDR3 protein is CASSIPLGGEYTDTQYF. The CDR3 coding sequence is TGTGCCAGTAGTATCCCCTTGGGCGGGGAGTACACAGATACGCAGTATTTT.

The chain recombines TRBV7-9 with TRBJ2-1, with 9 bases lining up with TRBD1. J lost 5 bases, V lost 1 base, and 6 bases had no gene match. The V gene's germline CDR1 is SEHNR and CDR2 FQNEAQ (reference sequence). The CDR3 consists of 16 residues. For the CDR3, the DNA is TGTGCCAGCAGCTTAGAAACAGGGGGCAAAAACAATGAGCAGTTCTTC. It specifies CASSLETGGKNNEQFF.

The chain carries TRBV13 and TRBJ2-3; 16 nucleotides match TRBD2. With V trimmed by 5 bases and J by 2 bases, 13 bases remained unmatched. CDR3 length: 20 amino acids. Germline V lookup: CDR1 PRHDT, CDR2 FYEKMQ (reference sequence). CDR3 region: CASSQSPGLAGGRNTDTQYF. The CDR3 bases are TGTGCCAGCAGCCAATCCCCGGGACTAGCGGGGGGGCGGAACACAGATACGCAGTATTTT.

The chain carries TRBV2 and TRBJ1-5, with D perhaps matching TRBD1 (6 bases). Trimming stripped 7 bases from V and 3 bases from J, with 10 bases between. Germline V gene data show CDR1 as SNHLY and CDR2 as FYNNEI. The CDR3 contains 13 residues. The CDR3 spells CASNRDANQPQHF. The CDR3, as DNA: TGTGCCAGCAACAGGGACGCCAATCAGCCCCAGCATTTT. Variable domain in full (rest from reference TRBV2 and TRBJ1-5): EPEVTQTPSHQVTQMGQEVILRCVPISNHLYFYWYRQILGQKVEFLVSFYNNEISEKSEIFDDQFSVERPDGSNFTLKIRSTKLEDSAMYFCASNRDANQPQHFGDGTRLSIL.

J is TRBJ2-3 and V is TRBV5-1; TRBD2 agrees at 9 bases. There are 15 residues in the CDR3. Per germline, CDR1 SGHRS and CDR2 YFSETQ. Trimming at V came to 2 bases and at J to 3 bases, leaving 4 bases not matched to a gene. CDR3 loop: CASSFLAGGTDTQYF. CDR3 sequence (DNA): TGCGCCAGCAGCTTCTTGGCGGGAGGGACAGATACGCAGTATTTT.

CDR3 in amino acids: CAVGLASTDTQYF. DNA for the CDR3: TGTGCCGTAGGACTAGCGAGCACAGATACGCAGTATTTT. The chain couples TRBV7-9 to TRBJ2-3; TRBD2 aligns across 9 bases. The J segment lost 0 bases and the V segment lost 11 bases, leaving 3 bases of the junction unmatched. Germline CDR1 SEHNR, CDR2 FQNEAQ (reference sequence). The CDR3 extends over 13 amino acids.